These 5 T cell receptor beta chains came from one sample sequenced in a study of T cells in Graves' hyperthyroidism and ophthalmopathy. Amplified regions were TCR beta CDR3 sequences from RNA transcripts. TCR CDR3 underwent first-round RT-PCR with the HTBI primer set. One entry per CDR3 protein, called by TCRdb with MiXCR from the multiplex PCR reads. The sample includes 550,000 to 700,000 distinct CDR3 sequences, around 46% seen only once; the top ten take about 20%. The sequenced material came from peripheral blood or thyroid tissue (not recorded which). The source is an adult woman with Graves' disease, either hyperthyroidism or ophthalmopathy (not recorded which).

The V call is TRBV2, the J call TRBJ1-5; D is ambiguous. Germline-derived CDR1 and CDR2 are SNHLY and FYNNEI. CDR3 size: 9 residues. The V gene lost 3 bases and the J gene lost 12 bases, with 3 bases spanning the gap. Written as DNA, the CDR3 is TGTGCCAGCAGTGAGCTCCAGCATTTT. This gives the protein CASSELQHF.

The V gene is TRBV7-2, the J gene TRBJ1-6, with D possibly being TRBD1 (6 bases). The germline CDR1 and CDR2 sequences are SGHTA and FQGNSA. The CDR3 is made up of 13 amino acids. The CDR3 DNA reads TGTGCTAGTAGGGACACTAATAATTCACCCCTCCACTTT. Translated: CASRDTNNSPLHF.

About this clonotype itself: An end of the junction does not agree with germline; a read error may underlie this. This chain uses TRBV7-3 with TRBJ2-7; D tentatively reads TRBD1 or TRBD2 (6 bases each). This CDR3 comprises 15 residues. In germline, CDR1 is SGHTA, CDR2 FQGTGA. The CDR3 protein is CASSWGAVSSYGQYF. The CDR3 nucleotides are TGTGCCAGCAGCTGGGGGGCGGTGAGCTCCTACGGGCAGTACTTC. The whole variable domain, filled in from reference TRBV7-3 and TRBJ2-7, reads GAGVSQTPSNKVTEKGKYVELRCDPISGHTALYWYRQSLGQGPEFLIYFQGTGAADDSGLPNDRFFAVRPEGSVSTLKIQRTERGDSAVYLCASSWGAVSSYGQYFGPGTRLTVT.

This chain joins TRBV4-1 and TRBJ2-7; 8 nucleotides agree with TRBD2. V was pared by 0 bases and J by 2 bases, with 6 bases of the junction left unmatched. This CDR3 is built from 16 residues. Germline V gives CDR1 MGHRA, CDR2 YSYEKL. In DNA, the CDR3 is TGCGCCAGCAGCCAAGATCTTACTAGCGGAGCCTACGAGCAGTACTTC. Protein product: CASSQDLTSGAYEQYF.

This clonotype was seen more than once but under ten times. The CDR3: CASTTTGGVGYEQYF. In DNA, the CDR3 is TGTGCCAGCACCACCACAGGGGGCGTCGGGTACGAGCAGTACTTC. The rearrangement links TRBV28 to TRBJ2-7; 9 positions agree with TRBD1. There are 15 residues in the CDR3. After removal of 7 bases from V and 4 bases from J, the junction contained 11 bases not matched to a gene. From germline, CDR1 is MDHEN and CDR2 SYDVKM. Based on the CDR3 plus reference TRBV28 and TRBJ2-7, the full variable domain is DVKVTQSSRYLVKRTGEKVFLECVQDMDHENMFWYRQDPGLGLRLIYFSYDVKMKEKGDIPEGYSVSREKKERFSLILESASTNQTSMYLCASTTTGGVGYEQYFGPGTRLTVT.